The rows below give T cell receptor beta chains drawn from one sample of a study of identical twins. TCRdb re-derived calls from the 5' RACE reads in MiXCR, one entry per CDR3 protein. This table has 300,000 to 350,000 distinct CDR3 sequences, approximately 13% appearing once. These same records also appear under a second study, on yellow fever vaccine responses in identical twins.

Sequencing was done on a sample of CD8+ T cells sorted from blood. These receptor sequences come from a woman under 30 in good health. Each CDR3 is given with its conserved first and last residue. The order of the fields is V gene, clone size, D gene, J gene, CDR3 protein, CDR3 DNA. A D gene is named only where the DNA matches it firmly. Only some rows state a clone size, as once, few, many or a class for expanded clones.

v_gene: TRBV10-1
abundance: .
d_gene: .
j_gene: TRBJ2-5
CDR3aa: CASSVRRGAAETQYF
CDR3nt: TGCGCCAGCAGTGTAAGGAGGGGAGCTGCCGAGACCCAGTACTTC

v_gene: TRBV11-1
abundance: many
d_gene: .
j_gene: TRBJ2-2
CDR3aa: CASSYGQGKWLAGENTGELFF
CDR3nt: TGTGCCAGCAGCTACGGACAGGGCAAATGGCTAGCGGGCGAGAACACCGGGGAGCTGTTTTTT

v_gene: TRBV4-2
abundance: few
d_gene: TRBD1
j_gene: TRBJ2-7
CDR3aa: CASSQETGTGSYEQYF
CDR3nt: TGTGCCAGCAGCCAAGAAACCGGGACAGGGTCCTACGAGCAGTACTTC

v_gene: TRBV9
abundance: few
d_gene: .
j_gene: TRBJ1-1
CDR3aa: CASSHKGVPEAFF
CDR3nt: TGTGCCAGCAGTCATAAAGGGGTACCTGAAGCTTTCTTT

v_gene: TRBV28
abundance: few
d_gene: .
j_gene: TRBJ2-3
CDR3aa: CASSPMEGDTQYF
CDR3nt: TGTGCCAGCAGTCCGATGGAGGGGGATACGCAGTATTTT

v_gene: TRBV5-6
abundance: .
d_gene: TRBD1
j_gene: TRBJ2-1
CDR3aa: CASSPGTGEFINEQFF
CDR3nt: TGTGCCAGCAGCCCCGGGACAGGGGAGTTTATAAATGAGCAGTTCTTC

v_gene: TRBV6-1
abundance: many
d_gene: .
j_gene: TRBJ1-3
CDR3aa: CASSPATEGNTIYF
CDR3nt: TGTGCCAGCAGCCCCGCAACGGAGGGAAACACCATATATTTT

v_gene: TRBV29-1
abundance: many
d_gene: TRBD2
j_gene: TRBJ2-1
CDR3aa: CSVEDSLAGGLNEQFF
CDR3nt: TGCAGCGTTGAAGATTCACTAGCGGGAGGTTTAAATGAGCAGTTCTTC

v_gene: TRBV13
abundance: .
d_gene: .
j_gene: TRBJ1-1
CDR3aa: CASSLAGMGNTEAFF
CDR3nt: TGTGCCAGCAGCTTAGCAGGTATGGGGAACACTGAAGCTTTCTTT

v_gene: TRBV20-1
abundance: few
d_gene: .
j_gene: TRBJ2-1
CDR3aa: CSASRLENEQFF
CDR3nt: TGCAGTGCTAGTAGACTAGAGAATGAGCAGTTCTTC

v_gene: TRBV2
abundance: few
d_gene: .
j_gene: TRBJ2-5
CDR3aa: CASREDLRETQYF
CDR3nt: TGTGCCAGCAGAGAGGACCTGAGGGAGACCCAGTACTTC

v_gene: TRBV29-1
abundance: few
d_gene: TRBD2
j_gene: TRBJ2-2
CDR3aa: CSVLIGRATGELFF
CDR3nt: TGCAGCGTTCTGATCGGGAGGGCCACCGGGGAGCTGTTTTTT

v_gene: TRBV6-1
abundance: .
d_gene: .
j_gene: TRBJ2-3
CDR3aa: CASSGIGGGSSDTQYF
CDR3nt: TGTGCCAGCAGTGGGATCGGAGGGGGCAGTTCAGATACGCAGTATTTT

v_gene: TRBV5-6
abundance: many
d_gene: .
j_gene: TRBJ1-2
CDR3aa: CASSLEMAGTETF
CDR3nt: TGTGCCAGCAGCTTGGAGATGGCCGGCACGGAAACCTTC

v_gene: TRBV7-8
abundance: many
d_gene: TRBD2
j_gene: TRBJ2-7
CDR3aa: CACDDRGSTSGSLEQYF
CDR3nt: TGTGCCTGTGACGACAGGGGGTCGACTAGCGGGAGTCTCGAGCAGTACTTC

v_gene: TRBV3-1
abundance: .
d_gene: TRBD1
j_gene: TRBJ2-3
CDR3aa: CASSHPRQGQYSDTQYF
CDR3nt: TGTGCCAGCAGCCACCCCAGACAGGGGCAGTACTCAGATACGCAGTATTTT

v_gene: TRBV4-1
abundance: .
d_gene: TRBD2
j_gene: TRBJ2-7
CDR3aa: CASSQEPIAGGEQYF
CDR3nt: TGCGCCAGCAGCCAAGAACCGATAGCGGGAGGCGAGCAGTACTTC

v_gene: TRBV27
abundance: .
d_gene: TRBD2
j_gene: TRBJ2-3
CDR3aa: CASGSGGRASTDTQYF
CDR3nt: TGTGCCAGCGGGTCTGGCGGGAGGGCGAGCACAGATACGCAGTATTTT

v_gene: TRBV11-2
abundance: few
d_gene: TRBD1
j_gene: TRBJ1-1
CDR3aa: CASSWNRGREAFF
CDR3nt: TGTGCCAGCAGCTGGAACAGGGGGCGAGAAGCTTTCTTT

v_gene: TRBV4-1
abundance: few
d_gene: TRBD2
j_gene: TRBJ2-1
CDR3aa: CASSFMREGLNEQFF
CDR3nt: TGCGCCAGCAGCTTTATGAGGGAGGGCCTCAATGAGCAGTTCTTC

v_gene: TRBV28
abundance: few
d_gene: .
j_gene: TRBJ1-1
CDR3aa: CASSLSSLAFF
CDR3nt: TGTGCCAGCAGTTTAAGCTCTTTGGCTTTCTTT

v_gene: TRBV20-1
abundance: .
d_gene: TRBD1
j_gene: TRBJ2-2
CDR3aa: CSARGGQGAYGELFF
CDR3nt: TGCAGTGCTAGAGGAGGACAGGGGGCCTATGGGGAGCTGTTTTTT

v_gene: TRBV4-1
abundance: many
d_gene: TRBD1
j_gene: TRBJ2-7
CDR3aa: CASSQPGWGQEYEQYF
CDR3nt: TGCGCCAGCAGCCAACCCGGGTGGGGACAGGAGTACGAGCAGTACTTC

v_gene: TRBV10-2
abundance: few
d_gene: TRBD2
j_gene: TRBJ2-2
CDR3aa: CASGGLAGITGELFF
CDR3nt: TGCGCCAGCGGTGGACTAGCGGGAATAACCGGGGAGCTGTTTTTT

v_gene: TRBV27
abundance: few
d_gene: .
j_gene: TRBJ2-3
CDR3aa: CASSVGDFYGNTQYF
CDR3nt: TGTGCCAGCTCCGTTGGGGACTTTTATGGGAATACGCAGTATTTT

v_gene: TRBV5-6
abundance: few
d_gene: TRBD1
j_gene: TRBJ1-5
CDR3aa: CASSWGQAGNQPQHF
CDR3nt: TGTGCCAGCAGCTGGGGACAGGCGGGCAATCAGCCCCAGCATTTT

v_gene: TRBV9
abundance: many
d_gene: TRBD2
j_gene: TRBJ2-1
CDR3aa: CASSVGLAGRNEQFF
CDR3nt: TGTGCCAGCAGCGTAGGGCTAGCGGGTAGGAATGAGCAGTTCTTC

v_gene: TRBV20-1
abundance: few
d_gene: .
j_gene: TRBJ2-1
CDR3aa: CSQLQGTYNEQFF
CDR3nt: TGCAGCCAACTTCAGGGAACCTACAATGAGCAGTTCTTC

v_gene: TRBV28
abundance: .
d_gene: TRBD2
j_gene: TRBJ2-5
CDR3aa: CASSHSTSSGGAETQYF
CDR3nt: TGTGCCAGCAGTCACTCCACGTCTAGCGGGGGGGCGGAGACCCAGTACTTC

v_gene: TRBV25-1
abundance: few
d_gene: .
j_gene: TRBJ2-7
CDR3aa: CASIPDGSYEQYF
CDR3nt: TGTGCCAGCATTCCGGACGGCTCCTACGAGCAGTACTTC

v_gene: TRBV9
abundance: many
d_gene: TRBD2
j_gene: TRBJ2-1
CDR3aa: CASSVSGNYNEQFF
CDR3nt: TGTGCCAGCAGCGTAAGCGGGAACTACAATGAGCAGTTCTTC

v_gene: TRBV27
abundance: .
d_gene: TRBD2
j_gene: TRBJ2-7
CDR3aa: CASGLSTYEQYF
CDR3nt: TGTGCATCGGGACTAAGCACCTACGAGCAGTACTTC

v_gene: TRBV11-3
abundance: few
d_gene: TRBD1
j_gene: TRBJ2-5
CDR3aa: CASMKRGTGGQETQYF
CDR3nt: TGTGCCAGCATGAAGAGAGGGACAGGAGGGCAAGAGACCCAGTACTTC

v_gene: TRBV29-1
abundance: .
d_gene: .
j_gene: TRBJ1-2
CDR3aa: CSVEVPDSFNGYTF
CDR3nt: TGCAGCGTTGAGGTTCCGGACAGCTTTAATGGCTACACCTTC

v_gene: TRBV25-1
abundance: many
d_gene: .
j_gene: TRBJ2-5
CDR3aa: CASRRGSQETQYF
CDR3nt: TGTGCCAGCAGGCGGGGCAGTCAAGAGACCCAGTACTTC

v_gene: TRBV27
abundance: .
d_gene: .
j_gene: TRBJ2-1
CDR3aa: CASRDGYNEQFF
CDR3nt: TGTGCCAGCAGAGACGGCTACAATGAGCAGTTCTTC

v_gene: TRBV9
abundance: many
d_gene: .
j_gene: TRBJ1-1
CDR3aa: CASSVVRAGVEAFF
CDR3nt: TGTGCCAGCAGCGTAGTTCGGGCAGGGGTTGAAGCTTTCTTT

v_gene: TRBV12-3/TRBV12-4
abundance: .
d_gene: TRBD2
j_gene: TRBJ2-3
CDR3aa: CASSPVSGGARDTQYF
CDR3nt: TGTGCCAGCAGTCCAGTGAGCGGGGGGGCTAGAGATACGCAGTATTTT

v_gene: TRBV5-6
abundance: .
d_gene: TRBD1
j_gene: TRBJ1-3
CDR3aa: CASSIYRDRLGNTIYF
CDR3nt: TGTGCCAGCAGCATCTACCGGGACAGACTTGGAAACACCATATATTTT

v_gene: TRBV15
abundance: .
d_gene: TRBD2
j_gene: TRBJ2-7
CDR3aa: CATSRDLAGGPFEQYF
CDR3nt: TGTGCCACCAGCAGAGATCTAGCGGGAGGGCCGTTCGAGCAGTACTTC

v_gene: TRBV27
abundance: .
d_gene: .
j_gene: TRBJ2-1
CDR3aa: CATLGGGLSYNEQFF
CDR3nt: TGTGCCACCCTCGGAGGGGGACTCTCCTACAATGAGCAGTTCTTC

v_gene: TRBV29-1
abundance: .
d_gene: TRBD1
j_gene: TRBJ2-3
CDR3aa: CSAWTGRQDTQYF
CDR3nt: TGCAGCGCATGGACAGGGCGGCAAGATACGCAGTATTTT

v_gene: TRBV12-3/TRBV12-4
abundance: many
d_gene: .
j_gene: TRBJ1-1
CDR3aa: CASTLGNTEAFF
CDR3nt: TGTGCCAGCACCCTGGGTAACACTGAAGCTTTCTTT

v_gene: TRBV9
abundance: few
d_gene: TRBD2
j_gene: TRBJ2-5
CDR3aa: CASSQRPGTSGNYQETQYF
CDR3nt: TGTGCCAGCAGCCAAAGACCCGGGACTAGCGGGAATTACCAAGAGACCCAGTACTTC

v_gene: TRBV7-2
abundance: .
d_gene: .
j_gene: TRBJ2-5
CDR3aa: CASSTLGALMGQETQYF
CDR3nt: TGTGCCAGCAGCACATTAGGGGCCCTGATGGGCCAAGAGACCCAGTACTTC

v_gene: TRBV29-1
abundance: few
d_gene: .
j_gene: TRBJ2-1
CDR3aa: CSVHYNEQFF
CDR3nt: TGCAGCGTGCACTACAATGAGCAGTTCTTC

v_gene: TRBV4-1
abundance: .
d_gene: TRBD2
j_gene: TRBJ2-3
CDR3aa: CASSQETSGGYTDTQYF
CDR3nt: TGCGCCAGCAGCCAAGAAACTAGCGGGGGTTACACAGATACGCAGTATTTT

v_gene: TRBV27
abundance: .
d_gene: .
j_gene: TRBJ2-2
CDR3aa: CASSSLRQSLTGELFF
CDR3nt: TGTGCCAGCAGTTCCCTGCGGCAGTCCCTCACCGGGGAGCTGTTTTTT

v_gene: TRBV24-1
abundance: .
d_gene: TRBD2
j_gene: TRBJ2-5
CDR3aa: CATGRGGQETQYF
CDR3nt: TGTGCCACCGGTCGGGGGGGGCAAGAGACCCAGTACTTC

v_gene: TRBV7-2
abundance: .
d_gene: .
j_gene: TRBJ2-1
CDR3aa: CASSLTPEPPVYNEQFF
CDR3nt: TGTGCCAGCAGCTTAACCCCCGAGCCCCCAGTCTACAATGAGCAGTTCTTC

v_gene: TRBV6-1
abundance: .
d_gene: .
j_gene: TRBJ1-1
CDR3aa: CASSEVGIPEGNTEAFF
CDR3nt: TGTGCCAGCAGTGAAGTAGGCATCCCGGAGGGGAACACTGAAGCTTTCTTT

v_gene: TRBV7-9
abundance: .
d_gene: .
j_gene: TRBJ2-5
CDR3aa: CASSFDRNFETQYF
CDR3nt: TGTGCCAGCAGCTTCGACAGGAACTTCGAGACCCAGTACTTC

v_gene: TRBV28
abundance: once
d_gene: .
j_gene: TRBJ2-7
CDR3aa: CASSLREQGGYEQYF
CDR3nt: TGTGCCAGCAGTTTGAGGGAACAGGGCGGGTACGAGCAGTACTTC

v_gene: TRBV18
abundance: .
d_gene: TRBD2
j_gene: TRBJ2-3
CDR3aa: CASSPPLSGGNTDTQYF
CDR3nt: TGTGCCAGCTCACCACCGCTTAGCGGGGGGAACACAGATACGCAGTATTTT

v_gene: TRBV5-1
abundance: .
d_gene: .
j_gene: TRBJ2-5
CDR3aa: CASSLVMGLETQYF
CDR3nt: TGCGCCAGCAGCTTGGTAATGGGTTTAGAGACCCAGTACTTC

v_gene: TRBV15
abundance: few
d_gene: TRBD2
j_gene: TRBJ2-5
CDR3aa: CATSRDISGRGETQYF
CDR3nt: TGTGCCACCAGCAGAGATATCTCGGGGAGGGGTGAGACCCAGTACTTC

v_gene: TRBV29-1
abundance: many
d_gene: .
j_gene: TRBJ2-3
CDR3aa: CSVVGSGGPDTQYF
CDR3nt: TGCAGCGTTGTGGGTAGCGGCGGCCCAGATACGCAGTATTTT

v_gene: TRBV20-1
abundance: few
d_gene: .
j_gene: TRBJ2-1
CDR3aa: CSAREGGPSPYNEQFF
CDR3nt: TGCAGTGCTAGAGAGGGGGGGCCCTCCCCCTACAATGAGCAGTTCTTC